This T cell receptor beta chain derives from a study of cytomegalovirus exposure and HLA in healthy donors. Study-wide points: Whilst most TCR sequences proved rare, a subset of public TCRs occurred across many donors. TCR beta chains numbering some 150 were designated cytomegalovirus-associated. Cytomegalovirus status, reportedly, was diagnosed with high specificity and sensitivity by the classifier.

With respect to this clone: No antigen is known for it.

TCRdb keeps only in-frame clones here, not all; method: immunoSEQ multiplex PCR. The sample yields about 140,000 clones, 84% seen once. Germline V gene sequence: CDR1 SGHRS, CDR2 YFSETQ. V lost 2 bases to trimming and J lost 5 bases; unmatched junction nucleotides: 3. The CDR3 covers 15 residues. The gene calls are TRBV5-1 and TRBJ2-1; 11 nucleotides agree with TRBD2. The clonotype comes from a woman in her twenties or thirties in good health and CMV-seronegative. The sample comprised PBMCs. DNA of the CDR3: TGCGCCAGCAGCTTACGGGGACTAGCGGACAATGAGCAGTTCTTC. This translates into CASSLRGLADNEQFF.